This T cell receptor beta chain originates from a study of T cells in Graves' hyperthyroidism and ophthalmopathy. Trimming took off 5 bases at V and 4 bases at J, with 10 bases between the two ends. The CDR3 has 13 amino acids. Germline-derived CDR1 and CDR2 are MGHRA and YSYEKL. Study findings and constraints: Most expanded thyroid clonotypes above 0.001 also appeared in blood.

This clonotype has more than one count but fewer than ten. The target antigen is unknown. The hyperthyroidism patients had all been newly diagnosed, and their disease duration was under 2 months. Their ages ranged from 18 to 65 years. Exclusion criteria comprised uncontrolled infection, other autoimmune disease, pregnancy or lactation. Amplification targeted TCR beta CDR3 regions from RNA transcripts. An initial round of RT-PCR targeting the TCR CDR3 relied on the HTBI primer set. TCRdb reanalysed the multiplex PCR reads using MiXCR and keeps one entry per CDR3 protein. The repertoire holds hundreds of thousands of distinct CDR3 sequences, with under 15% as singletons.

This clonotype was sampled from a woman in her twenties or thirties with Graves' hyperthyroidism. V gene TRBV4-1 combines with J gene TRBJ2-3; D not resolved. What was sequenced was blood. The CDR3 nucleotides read TGCGCCAGCAGCGGGCGCTTTGCAGATACGCAGTATTTT. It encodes CASSGRFADTQYF.